The 24 T cell receptor beta chains below come from one sample, sequenced in a study of T-cell reconstitution after alpha-beta-depleted transplantation in children. Unique molecular identifiers were used in preparing the TCRbeta library. MiXCR was run by TCRdb on the PCR reads, yielding one entry per CDR3 protein. This table has roughly 82,000 distinct CDR3 sequences, roughly an eighth appearing once. The sequences come from PBMCs, mostly from graft donor cells, collected 180 days after TCRalphabeta/CD19-depleted stem cell transplant. The receptors were gathered from a male patient aged 2-15 years who had a stem cell transplant for acute lymphoblastic leukemia, so the T cells may come from the graft donor.

The chain uses TRBV7-2 and TRBJ1-1; weak D call: TRBD1 (5 bases). The germline CDR1 and CDR2 sequences are SGHTA and FQGNSA. V lost 3 bases and J 1 base, leaving 9 bases between the germline ends. The length of the CDR3 is 14 residues. CDR3 DNA: TGTGCCAGCAGCTTTTCGACAGCGAACACTGAAGCTTTCTTT. Amino acids: CASSFSTANTEAFF. Full variable domain (missing parts from reference TRBV7-2 and TRBJ1-1): GAGVSQSPSNKVTEKGKDVELRCDPISGHTALYWYRQSLGQGLEFLIYFQGNSAPDKSGLPSDRFSAERTGGSVSTLTIQRTQQEDSAVYLCASSFSTANTEAFFGQGTRLTVV.

This clonotype was picked up one time. The chain carries TRBV9 and TRBJ2-7; tentatively, D is TRBD2 (6 bases). There are 12 residues in the CDR3. V lost 1 base and J 7 bases, leaving 9 bases between the germline ends. Germline V CDR1 and CDR2: SGDLS, YYNGEE. The CDR3 protein is CASSVTGDEQYF. CDR3 coding DNA: TGTGCCAGCAGCGTAACGGGAGATGAGCAGTACTTC.

The genes are TRBV7-9 and TRBJ2-3; 9 bases are shared with TRBD2. The germline gives CDR1 SEHNR, CDR2 FQNEAQ (reference sequence). The CDR3 length is 16 residues. V was pared by 3 bases and J by 5 bases, with 9 bases of the junction left unmatched. The CDR3, as DNA: TGTGCCAGCAGCTTGGGACAAGCGGGAGGAGGAGATACGCAGTATTTT. Its translation is CASSLGQAGGGDTQYF.

The gene calls are TRBV5-1 and TRBJ2-7; TRBD1 matches at 8 bases. Germline CDR1 is SGHRS and CDR2 is YFSETQ. Trimming removed 3 bases from V and 3 bases from J; junction bases left unmatched: 11. CDR3 length: 16 residues. The CDR3 spells CASSYSGDRTLYEQYF. The CDR3 nucleotides read TGCGCCAGCAGCTATTCCGGGGACAGGACCCTCTACGAGCAGTACTTC.

This clonotype was detected only a few times. The rearrangement joins TRBV20-1 to TRBJ2-2; D not certain. Germline CDR1 is DFQATT and CDR2 is SNEGSKA (reference sequence). Trimming pared 6 bases from V and 0 bases from J, leaving 8 bases between. This CDR3 is 13 amino acids long. CDR3 in amino acids: CSAWVANTGELFF. The CDR3 region has the DNA TGCAGTGCATGGGTGGCGAACACCGGGGAGCTGTTTTTT.

Comments on this clonotype: An end of the junction differs from the germline gene, which may be a read error. V is TRBV20-1 and J is TRBJ1-1, with 7 positions matching TRBD1. Germline V gene lookup returns CDR1 DFQATT and CDR2 SNEGSKA (reference sequence). This CDR3 is built from 12 residues. The CDR3 protein is CGAGRGETEAFF. As DNA, the CDR3 is TGCGGTGCTGGCAGGGGGGAGACTGAAGCTTTCTTT.

The J gene is TRBJ1-1, the V gene TRBV20-1, with D possibly matching TRBD1 (5 bases). In germline, CDR1 is DFQATT, CDR2 SNEGSKA (reference sequence). Trimming removed 6 bases from V and 4 bases from J, with 12 bases in between. The CDR3 contains 12 residues. Here the CDR3 DNA reads TGCAGTGCAATGGGACGCAGCACTGAAGCTTTCTTT. Its translation is CSAMGRSTEAFF.

This clonotype was counted ten times or more. The CDR3 spells CSAFGTFYGYTF. The DNA for the CDR3 is TGCAGTGCTTTCGGGACGTTCTATGGCTACACCTTC. The gene calls are TRBV20-1 and TRBJ1-2, with D tentatively TRBD1 (5 bases). Trimming took 5 bases from V and 4 from J, leaving 11 bases between them. Germline V gene sequence: CDR1 DFQATT, CDR2 SNEGSKA (reference sequence). This CDR3 has 12 residues.

This clonotype was picked up a small number of times. The genes are TRBV20-1 and TRBJ2-1; 8 nucleotides line up with TRBD2. The CDR3 is 14 amino acids. After removal of 3 bases from V and 6 bases from J, the junction contained 7 bases not matched to a gene. Germline V gene data show CDR1 as DFQATT and CDR2 as SNEGSKA (reference sequence). CDR3 coding DNA: TGCAGTGCTAGGGAGCTAGCGGGTCTCAATGAGCAGTTCTTC. Protein product: CSARELAGLNEQFF.

The rearrangement uses TRBV10-3 and TRBJ1-1; tentatively, D is TRBD1 (5 bases). Per germline, CDR1 ENHRY and CDR2 SYGVKD. The CDR3 has 11 residues. V was shortened by 6 bases and J by 4 bases, with 6 bases between the two germline ends. The CDR3 loop reads CAISGATEAFF. In DNA form, the CDR3 reads TGTGCCATCAGCGGGGCCACTGAAGCTTTCTTT.

This clonotype was recorded many times. The chain uses TRBV12-3 or TRBV12-4 and TRBJ2-2; D might be TRBD2 (7 bases). V shed 5 bases and J shed 0 bases, with 13 bases lying between them. This CDR3 has 16 residues. The CDR3 DNA sequence: TGTGCCAGCAGTCCCTGGGGGGGCCCGAACACCGGGGAGCTGTTTTTT. Translation gives CASSPWGGPNTGELFF.

At least ten counts were recorded for this clonotype. The J gene is TRBJ2-3, the V gene TRBV27, with a tentative D call TRBD1 (6 bases). This CDR3 contains 14 residues. V was shortened by 6 bases and J by 3 bases, with 13 bases between the two germline ends. From germline, CDR1 is MNHEY and CDR2 SMNVEV (reference sequence). As DNA, the CDR3 is TGTGCCAGCAGCCCCGGCAGGGGAACAGATACGCAGTATTTT. Its translation is CASSPGRGTDTQYF.

This clonotype was recorded a few times. J is TRBJ1-1 and V is TRBV29-1; 7 bases line up with TRBD1. Germline trimming cut 7 bases from V and 1 base from J; bases unmatched to any gene: 9. In germline, CDR1 is SQVTM, CDR2 ANQGSEA. The CDR3 consists of 14 residues. The CDR3 reads CSGAYRGGNTEAFF. In DNA form, the CDR3 reads TGCAGCGGGGCTTACAGGGGAGGGAACACTGAAGCTTTCTTT.

This clonotype turned up a few times. The chain recombines TRBV5-1 with TRBJ1-1, with 9 bases that match TRBD1. The CDR3 runs 15 residues. V dropped 4 bases and J dropped 0; count of bases not matched to a gene: 4. Germline lookup yields CDR1 SGHRS and CDR2 YFSETQ. This chain's CDR3 is CASSHWDRVNTEAFF. The CDR3 bases are TGCGCCAGCAGCCACTGGGACAGGGTGAACACTGAAGCTTTCTTT.

This clonotype appeared a few times. The CDR3 DNA is TGCAGTGCTGATCCGACTAGTAGCGGAACAAGCACAGATACGCAGTATTTT. Translating gives CSADPTSSGTSTDTQYF. V usage is TRBV20-1 and J usage is TRBJ2-3; maybe TRBD2 (6 bases). Per the germline V gene, CDR1 is DFQATT and CDR2 is SNEGSKA (reference sequence). V dropped 5 bases and J dropped 0 bases, with 21 bases sitting between them. The CDR3 loop spans 17 amino acids.

This clonotype was detected a few times. The chain is built from TRBV10-3 and TRBJ2-2; D is ambiguous. CDR3 length: 14 residues. Trimming removed 0 bases from V and 6 bases from J, with 8 bases in between. Germline V lookup: CDR1 ENHRY, CDR2 SYGVKD. CDR3 coding DNA: TGTGCCATCAGTGAGTCGCGAGTACCCGGGGAGCTGTTTTTT. It is translated as CAISESRVPGELFF.

This clonotype was picked up many times. This chain uses TRBV20-1 with TRBJ1-2; 12 nucleotides match TRBD1. V lost 3 bases to trimming and J lost 8 bases; unmatched junction nucleotides: 4. Germline values: CDR1 DFQATT, CDR2 SNEGSKA (reference sequence). The CDR3 contains 13 residues. The CDR3 is CSARGTGGLGYTF. In DNA form, the CDR3 reads TGCAGTGCTAGGGGGACAGGGGGCCTAGGCTACACCTTC.

This clonotype was seen a few times. This sequence joins TRBV12-5 and TRBJ2-3; TRBD1 might be the D (5 bases). The CDR3 spans 15 residues. Germline V gene lookup returns CDR1 LGHNT and CDR2 FRNRAP. Trimming stripped 1 base from V and 0 bases from J, with 8 bases between. The CDR3 nucleotides read TGTGCTAGTGGTTTGGGGACAAGCAGCACAGATACGCAGTATTTT. It translates to CASGLGTSSTDTQYF.

The chain carries TRBV27 and TRBJ2-4; D not certain. CDR3 length: 12 amino acids. Germline CDR1 reads MNHEY; CDR2 reads SMNVEV (reference sequence). Between the trimmed V and J ends, which lost 6 bases and 6 bases, there was a span of 9 bases. DNA of the CDR3: TGTGCCAGCAGCCCGTTCGGAAACATTCAGTACTTC. It yields the protein CASSPFGNIQYF.

This clonotype was observed a handful of times. The chain has TRBV4-2 and TRBJ2-7, with no clear D. The CDR3 spans 13 residues. V was trimmed by 0 bases and J by 2 bases, leaving 5 bases between them. CDR1 LGHNA and CDR2 YNFKEQ come from the germline V gene. Here the CDR3 reads CASSQEVAYEQYF. CDR3 nucleotides: TGTGCCAGCAGCCAAGAGGTAGCCTACGAGCAGTACTTC.

At least ten counts were recorded for this clonotype. J is TRBJ1-1 and V is TRBV7-9, with 7 bases matching TRBD1. CDR1 is SEHNR and CDR2 is FQNEAQ in the germline V gene (reference sequence). This CDR3 contains 13 residues. J lost 6 bases, V lost 5 bases, and 6 bases had no gene match. The DNA of the CDR3 is TGTGCCAGCAGCCGAGAACAGGGGCCTGAAGCTTTCTTT. The encoded protein is CASSREQGPEAFF.

In this sample, this clonotype turned up a few times. The rearrangement uses TRBV5-5 and TRBJ2-5; 7 bases fit TRBD1. The CDR3 totals 13 residues. Germline CDR1 SGHKS, CDR2 YYEKEE (reference sequence). V dropped 7 bases and J dropped 2; count of bases not matched to a gene: 5. CDR3 sequence (DNA): TGTGCCAGCCGAAGGGGGCAACAAGAGACCCAGTACTTC. Protein: CASRRGQQETQYF.

This clonotype was counted a few times. The chain links TRBV28 to TRBJ2-4, with a weak D call TRBD2 (6 bases). This CDR3 spans 21 amino acids. Trimming took 5 bases from V and 0 from J, leaving 29 bases between them. Germline CDR1 is MDHEN and CDR2 is SYDVKM. Here the CDR3 DNA reads TGTGCCAGCAGTCTGCCCGTTTTAGGCGGGACGCCCGCAAGAGCCAAAAACATTCAGTACTTC. Protein product: CASSLPVLGGTPARAKNIQYF.

Of note for this clonotype: One junction end does not reproduce the germline sequence, and a read error may be involved. The chain joins TRBV7-9 to TRBJ2-2; D might be TRBD1 or TRBD2, each matching 5 bases. Germline V lookup: CDR1 SEHNR, CDR2 FQNEAQ (reference sequence). The CDR3 loop spans 14 amino acids. DNA for the CDR3: TGTGCCAGCAGCTTAAGCCCTTCCGGGACCGCAGGCCCCTTT. This codes for CASSLSPSGTAGPF.